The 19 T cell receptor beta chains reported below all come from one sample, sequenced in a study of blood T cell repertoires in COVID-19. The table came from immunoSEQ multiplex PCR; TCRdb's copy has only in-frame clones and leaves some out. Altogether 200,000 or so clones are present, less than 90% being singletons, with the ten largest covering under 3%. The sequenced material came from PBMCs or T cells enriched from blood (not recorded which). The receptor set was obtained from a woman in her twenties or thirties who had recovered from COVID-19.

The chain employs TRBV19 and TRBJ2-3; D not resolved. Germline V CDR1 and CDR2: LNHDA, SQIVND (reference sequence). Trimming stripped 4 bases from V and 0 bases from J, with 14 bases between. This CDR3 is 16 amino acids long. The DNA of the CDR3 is TGTGCCAGTAGTAAGTGGTACAGTTCTAGCACAGATACGCAGTATTTT. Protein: CASSKWYSSSTDTQYF.

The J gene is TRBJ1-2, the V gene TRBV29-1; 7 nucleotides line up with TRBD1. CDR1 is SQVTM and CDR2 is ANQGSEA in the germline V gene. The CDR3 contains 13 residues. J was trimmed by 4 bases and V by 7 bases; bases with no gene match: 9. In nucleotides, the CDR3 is TGCAGCGCCTCGACAGGGACGAGCTATGGCTACACCTTC. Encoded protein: CSASTGTSYGYTF.

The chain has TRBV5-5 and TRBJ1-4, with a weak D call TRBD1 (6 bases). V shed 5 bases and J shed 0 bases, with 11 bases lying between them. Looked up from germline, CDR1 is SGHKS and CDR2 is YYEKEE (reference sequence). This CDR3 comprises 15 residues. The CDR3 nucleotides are TGTGCCAGCAGGACGACAGGTGCAACTAATGAAAAACTGTTTTTT. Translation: CASRTTGATNEKLFF. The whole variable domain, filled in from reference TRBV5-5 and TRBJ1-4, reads DAGVTQSPTHLIKTRGQQVTLRCSPISGHKSVSWYQQVLGQGPQFIFQYYEKEERGRGNFPDRFSARQFPNYSSELNVNALLLGDSALYLCASRTTGATNEKLFFGSGTQLSVL.

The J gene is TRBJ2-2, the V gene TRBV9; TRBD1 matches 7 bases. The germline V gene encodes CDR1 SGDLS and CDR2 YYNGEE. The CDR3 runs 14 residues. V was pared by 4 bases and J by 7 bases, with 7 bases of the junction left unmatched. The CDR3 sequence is CASSSVRGNGELFF. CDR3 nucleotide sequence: TGTGCCAGCAGCTCAGTCAGGGGGAACGGGGAGCTGTTTTTT.

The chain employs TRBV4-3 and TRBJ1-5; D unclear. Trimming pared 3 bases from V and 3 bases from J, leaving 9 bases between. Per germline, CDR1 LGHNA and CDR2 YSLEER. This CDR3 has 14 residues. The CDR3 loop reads CASSHGRINQPQHF. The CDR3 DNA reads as TGCGCCAGCAGCCACGGGAGGATCAATCAGCCCCAGCATTTT.

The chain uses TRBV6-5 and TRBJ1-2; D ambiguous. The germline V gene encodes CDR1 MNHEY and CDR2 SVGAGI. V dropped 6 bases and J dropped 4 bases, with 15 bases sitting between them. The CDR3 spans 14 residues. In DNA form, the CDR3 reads TGTGCCAGCAGCCCCGGGCGGGTAGTCTATGGCTACACCTTC. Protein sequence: CASSPGRVVYGYTF.

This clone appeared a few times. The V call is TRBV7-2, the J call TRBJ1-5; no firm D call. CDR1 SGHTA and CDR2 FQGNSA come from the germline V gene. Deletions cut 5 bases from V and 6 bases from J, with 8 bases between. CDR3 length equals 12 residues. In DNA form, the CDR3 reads TGTGCCAGCAGCCCGGGTGCTCAGCCCCAGCATTTT. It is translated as CASSPGAQPQHF.

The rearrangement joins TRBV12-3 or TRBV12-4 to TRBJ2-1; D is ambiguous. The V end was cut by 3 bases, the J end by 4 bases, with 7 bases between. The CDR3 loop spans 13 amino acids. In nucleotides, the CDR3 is TGTGCCAGCAGTTTCTCGGGTTACAATGAGCAGTTCTTC. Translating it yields CASSFSGYNEQFF.

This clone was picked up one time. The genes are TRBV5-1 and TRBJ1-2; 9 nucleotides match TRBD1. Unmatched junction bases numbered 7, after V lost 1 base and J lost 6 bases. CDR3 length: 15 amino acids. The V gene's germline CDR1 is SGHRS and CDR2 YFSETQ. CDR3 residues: CASSLWSGTGNGYTF. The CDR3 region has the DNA TGCGCCAGCAGCTTGTGGTCCGGGACAGGGAATGGCTACACCTTC.

CDR3 in amino acids: CASSFDRGLWETQYF. The CDR3 DNA reads as TGCGCCAGCAGCTTCGACAGGGGGCTGTGGGAGACCCAGTACTTC. The chain recombines TRBV5-1 with TRBJ2-5, with 10 bases aligning to TRBD1. V lost 2 bases, J lost 5 bases, and 6 bases stayed unmatched. Germline values: CDR1 SGHRS, CDR2 YFSETQ. The CDR3 spans 15 residues.

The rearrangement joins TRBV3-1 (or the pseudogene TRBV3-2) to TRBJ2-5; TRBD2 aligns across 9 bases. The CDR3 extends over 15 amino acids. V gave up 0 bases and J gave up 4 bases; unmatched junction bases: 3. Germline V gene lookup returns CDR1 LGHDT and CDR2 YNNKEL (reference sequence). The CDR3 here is CASSQERGGSETQYF. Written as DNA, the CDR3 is TGTGCCAGCAGCCAAGAGCGGGGGGGCTCAGAGACCCAGTACTTC.

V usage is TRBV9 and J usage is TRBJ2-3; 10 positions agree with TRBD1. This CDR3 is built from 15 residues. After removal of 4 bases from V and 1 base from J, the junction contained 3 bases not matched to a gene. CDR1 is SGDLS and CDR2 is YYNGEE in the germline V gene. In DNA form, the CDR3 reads TGTGCCAGCAGCCTAGGACAGGGGGGCACAGATACGCAGTATTTT. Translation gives CASSLGQGGTDTQYF.

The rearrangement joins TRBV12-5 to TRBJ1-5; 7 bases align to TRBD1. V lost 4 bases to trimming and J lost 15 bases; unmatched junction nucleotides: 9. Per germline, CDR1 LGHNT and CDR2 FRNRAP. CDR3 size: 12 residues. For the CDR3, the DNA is TGTGCTAGTGGTTATAATACAGGGGCCCGGCATTTT. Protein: CASGYNTGARHF.

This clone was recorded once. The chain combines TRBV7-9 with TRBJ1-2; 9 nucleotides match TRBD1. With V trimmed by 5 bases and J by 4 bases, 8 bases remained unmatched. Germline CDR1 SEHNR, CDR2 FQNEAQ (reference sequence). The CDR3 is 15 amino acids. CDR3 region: CASSLHRGQLYGYTF. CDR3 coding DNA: TGTGCCAGCAGCCTCCACAGGGGGCAACTCTATGGCTACACCTTC.

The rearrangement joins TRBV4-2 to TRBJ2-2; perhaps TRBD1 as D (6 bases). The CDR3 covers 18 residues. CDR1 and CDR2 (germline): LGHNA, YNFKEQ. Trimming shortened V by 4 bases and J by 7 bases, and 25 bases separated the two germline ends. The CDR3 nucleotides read TGTGCCAGCAGCCCACCAATGAGCCGACAGGTCCCCATCGGGGAGCTGTTTTTT. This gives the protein CASSPPMSRQVPIGELFF.

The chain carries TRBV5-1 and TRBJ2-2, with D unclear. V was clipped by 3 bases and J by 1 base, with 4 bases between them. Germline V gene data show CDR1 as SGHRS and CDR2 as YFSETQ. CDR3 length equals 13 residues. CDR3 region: CASSSMNTGELFF. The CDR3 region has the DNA TGCGCCAGCAGCTCTATGAACACCGGGGAGCTGTTTTTT. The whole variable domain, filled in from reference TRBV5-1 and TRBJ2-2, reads KAGVTQTPRYLIKTRGQQVTLSCSPISGHRSVSWYQQTPGQGLQFLFEYFSETQRNKGNFPGRFSGRQFSNSRSEMNVSTLELGDSALYLCASSSMNTGELFFGEGSRLTVL.

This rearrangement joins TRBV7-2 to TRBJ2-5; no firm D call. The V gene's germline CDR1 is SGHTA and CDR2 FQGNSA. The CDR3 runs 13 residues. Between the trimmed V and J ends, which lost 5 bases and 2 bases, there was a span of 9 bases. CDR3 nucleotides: TGTGCCAGCAGCCCTCTTTTGCAAGAGACCCAGTACTTC. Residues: CASSPLLQETQYF.

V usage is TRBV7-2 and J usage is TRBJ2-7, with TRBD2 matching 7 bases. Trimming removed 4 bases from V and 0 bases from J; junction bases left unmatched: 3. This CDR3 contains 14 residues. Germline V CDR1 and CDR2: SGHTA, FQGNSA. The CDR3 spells CASSYGGSSYEQYF. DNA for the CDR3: TGTGCCAGCAGCTACGGCGGGAGCTCCTACGAGCAGTACTTC.

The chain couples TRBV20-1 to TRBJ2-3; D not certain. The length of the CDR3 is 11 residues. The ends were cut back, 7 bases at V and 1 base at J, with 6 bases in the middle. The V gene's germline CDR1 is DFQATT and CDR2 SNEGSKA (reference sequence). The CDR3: CSGERTDTQYF. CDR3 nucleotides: TGCAGTGGCGAGCGCACAGATACGCAGTATTTT.